The rows below give T cell receptor beta chains drawn from one sample of a study of shared T cell receptors in the human thymus. Sequencing used immunoSEQ multiplex PCR; TCRdb keeps in-frame clones, though not all of them. The profile shows about 710,000 clones, over 75% of them singletons. These data also featured in a second study, about human thymus T cells.

Sequences were obtained from thymocytes. These receptors were collected from a boy in the first two years of life with a congenital heart defect. The CDR3 runs from the conserved cysteine through the conserved F or W. A D gene is named only where the DNA matches it firmly.

>TRBV6-1|-|TRBJ1-1
TGTGCCAGCAGTTATTGCGTGAACACTGAAGCTTTCTTT
CASSYCVNTEAFF
>TRBV10-3|-|TRBJ1-2
TGTGCCATCCTGTGGTGTACTAAGCAGAAAGGTTGTGGCTACACCTTC
CAILWCTKQKGCGYTF
>TRBV5-1|TRBD1|TRBJ1-2
TGCGCCAGCAGCTCCGGACAGGGGGACTATGGCTACACCTTC
CASSSGQGDYGYTF
>TRBV28|TRBD1|TRBJ1-5
TGTGCCAGCAGTCCTTGTCACCGGGACAGGGACCGTCAGCCCCAGCATTTT
CASSPCHRDRDRQPQHF
>TRBV20-1|-|TRBJ2-7
TGCAGTGCGATCGACAGCTACGAGCAGTACTTC
CSAIDSYEQYF
>TRBV5-1|-|TRBJ2-1
TGCGCCAGCAGCCGAATTGAGCGGAATGAGCAGTTCTTC
CASSRIERNEQFF
>TRBV27|TRBD1|TRBJ2-7
TGTGCCAGCAGTTTTTACTTCCGGGACAGGGGTTGCCACGAGCAGTACTTC
CASSFYFRDRGCHEQYF
>TRBV5-1|TRBD2|TRBJ2-7
TGCGCCAGCAGCTTGGCCCTAGCGGGAGGGATCTACGAGCAGTACTTC
CASSLALAGGIYEQYF
>TRBV4-3|TRBD2|TRBJ2-7
TGCGCCAGCAGCCAAGAGGAGACTAGCCCTCCCGAGCAGTACTTC
CASSQEETSPPEQYF
>TRBV10-3|TRBD1|TRBJ2-7
TGTGCCATCGGGGCAGGGGGAAGGTCCGAGCAGTACTTC
CAIGAGGRSEQYF
>TRBV9|TRBD1|TRBJ2-1
TGTGCCAGCAGCGAGACAGGGGATGAGCAGTTCTTC
CASSETGDEQFF
>TRBV28|-|TRBJ1-2
TGTGCCAGCAAACAGGCCTCCACTGGGCTTAGCTATGGCTACACCTTC
CASKQASTGLSYGYTF
>TRBV5-6|-|TRBJ1-5
TGTGCCAGCAGCCCTGGACTGGGAATTAATCAGCCCCAGCATTTT
CASSPGLGINQPQHF
>TRBV5-1|TRBD2|TRBJ2-1
TGCGCCAGCCGGATCAGCGGGGACGAATACAATGAGCAGTTCTTC
CASRISGDEYNEQFF